The following is a T cell receptor (beta chain) sequence with its context. No antigen is known for it. No quality values exist for individual bases; no much larger clone is one base distant. The time point label, as the study defines it: week 3, after first cycle of checkpoint inhibitor. Blood was sampled before treatment (T0) and at week 3 (W3), after the first cycle of checkpoint blockade. Except for a couple of patients with rapid clinical progression, response was assessed 12 weeks after the first infusion by RECIST 1.1; disease control meant complete response, partial response or stable disease. Any patient who had received prior systemic cancer treatment, was on concomitant immunosuppressant therapy or had synchronous other active malignancies was excluded. To track both circulating cells and T cell turnover, TCR beta was sequenced from bulk PBMC as well as from plasma cell-free DNA. PBMC were isolated from blood with Lymphoprep and SepMate tubes, followed by red cell lysis. QIAamp DNA Blood Mini kits were used to extract DNA from PBMC and sorted T cell subsets.

This sample was included in a study of blood T cell dynamics during melanoma immunotherapy (dated by TCRdb to 2018 to 2021). Regarding the complete study: The patients had metastatic melanoma and were given first-line pembrolizumab or nivolumab plus ipilimumab as standard of care in the United Kingdom. Peripheral T cell receptor repertoires of metastatic melanoma patients were profiled before and after one cycle of checkpoint inhibitor therapy to find early correlates of response. The training cohort consisted of consecutive patients, while an additional independent group of patients from the same centre was pooled to form an external validation set. The study at large found these results: The relatively small sample size was recognized as a factor that could limit how well the results generalize. Whether the T cell clones driving repertoire changes were melanoma-specific or reflected general immune activation could not be determined in the study. Patients who later achieved disease control showed a bifurcated PBMC repertoire reorganization at W3, with increased clonality or increased diversity, unlike progressors.

A fixed 350 ng of DNA was loaded for every bulk PBMC sample. Following the manufacturer instructions, the immunoSEQ TCRb Assay kit was used to amplify TCR beta CDR3 sequences from genomic DNA. The KAPA Library Quantification Kit for Illumina platforms was used to quantify the pooled libraries by qPCR. Sequencing of the pooled libraries was done on an Illumina NextSeq 500, with clustering at 0.6-1.1 pM. Under the source paper's analysis protocol: TCR data were analyzed with immunoSEQ ANALYZER and the R LymphoSeq package. A rearrangement efficiency score was calculated as productive divided by the sum of productive and non-productive CDR3 sequences. Within each patient, timepoints were compared pairwise for clonality, measured with the Gini coefficient, and for diversity, measured with the Renyi index at alpha=1. Clonal relatedness, based on an edit distance of 3, and repertoire similarity, based on the Bhattacharyya coefficient, were both computed in LymphoSeq. Linear discriminant analysis on week-3 changes in clonality and diversity was built with the R MASS and caret packages to classify response. The source is immuneACCESS, and TCRdb retained only in-frame sequences with V and J called. Part of the clones is not carried over; for the studies checked, unresolved V genes explain less than half of this, and the remainder is unexplained. That table gives V, J and clone size, and the DNA gave D and trimming. This sample holds 25,000 to 30,000 clones; 65% to 85% were observed only once. The ten largest clones take up over 9% of the sample.

The CDR3 starts with the cysteine, ends with the phenylalanine, and has 12 residues. Kept here is only the CDR3 DNA, which spans 36 bases and is read in frame from base 1. Taken from the germline V gene (reference sequence), the CDR1 and CDR2 loops are SEHNR and FQNEAQ. V gives up 3 bases and J gives up 2 bases, and the segment between their germline ends measures 1 base. The rearrangement combines TRBV7-9 with TRBJ2-2; confidence is insufficient to name the D gene. This sequence was found in a human donor with melanoma. The sample consisted of blood, taken from a patient treated with checkpoint blockade. The CDR3 is CASSFNTGELFF. The nucleotide sequence is TGTGCCAGCAGCTTTAACACCGGGGAGCTGTTTTTT.